The source of this T cell receptor (beta chain) is a study of blood T cell repertoires in COVID-19 (TCRdb year 2020). Context from the whole study: The collaborator samples originated in the United States, Italy and Spain and spanned the acute and convalescent phases of COVID-19. The material from the prospective study consisted of cDNA or gDNA derived from T cells, B-cell-depleted T cells, or PBMCs. Deeply sampled blood TCRbeta repertoires from subjects exposed to, actively infected with, or recovered from COVID-19 were included in the dataset. The repertoires were released in a freely available public database meant as a resource for research on the immune response to SARS-CoV-2. The samples were drawn from the first 160 participants of the ongoing ImmuneRACE study and from under 1,500 subjects provided by 6 global collaborators. Nearly every sample came with metadata listing a de-identified subject ID, COVID-19 status, age in years and sex. Where HLA class I and class II types were available, the types were taken from metadata supplied by the sample provider, not from assay-based typing.

Collaborating institutions collected whole blood in K2EDTA tubes following their own protocols. For TCRbeta analysis, collaborators shipped samples as frozen whole blood, isolated PBMCs, or DNA extracted from either of those sample types. The immunoSEQ Assay, a bias-controlled multiplex PCR, was used to amplify TCRbeta CDR3 regions from genomic DNA. From the authors' description of their analysis: Nucleated cell counts per sample were estimated from amplification of reference gene primers within the assay. Sequence reads were collapsed and filtered to measure the absolute abundance of every unique TCRbeta CDR3 rearrangement. Productive Simpson clonality was computed per sample as the square root of Simpson's diversity index over productive rearrangements. TCRdb's version of the immuneACCESS table is confined to in-frame rearrangements and falls short of the full clone set. An unresolved V gene accounts for under half of the shortfall where checked; the remainder is of unknown origin. V, J and clone size reflect that table, while D and trimming were determined from the DNA. The sample table holds about 73,000 clones, of which approximately 80% were seen once. The ten largest make up about 20% of the sample.

Overall study outcomes, separate from this receptor: The quantity of clinical and demographic metadata differed by source and by participant and was supplied without curation.

On this clone itself: The antigen it binds to is not known. Per-nucleotide qualities are absent, and no much larger clonotype sits a single base away.

Trimming leaves V shorter by 0 bases and J shorter by 2 bases, with the junction holding 22 bases beyond the gene matches. The CDR3, from cysteine to phenylalanine, totals 24 residues. Left in the record is the CDR3 DNA by itself, 72 bases read in frame from the first base. Reading the germline V gene (reference sequence) gives CDR1 PRHDT and CDR2 FYEKMQ. This receptor chain uses TRBV13 and TRBJ2-3, and 14 junction bases match TRBD2. The source is a woman aged 70-85 years with acute or convalescent COVID-19. The sample consisted of peripheral blood. In nucleotide form, the sequence is TGTGCCAGCAGCTTAGGCGGGGGACTAGCGGGAGAGGGCGGATGGCGAGACTTCACAGATACGCAGTATTTT. The encoded protein is CASSLGGGLAGEGGWRDFTDTQYF.